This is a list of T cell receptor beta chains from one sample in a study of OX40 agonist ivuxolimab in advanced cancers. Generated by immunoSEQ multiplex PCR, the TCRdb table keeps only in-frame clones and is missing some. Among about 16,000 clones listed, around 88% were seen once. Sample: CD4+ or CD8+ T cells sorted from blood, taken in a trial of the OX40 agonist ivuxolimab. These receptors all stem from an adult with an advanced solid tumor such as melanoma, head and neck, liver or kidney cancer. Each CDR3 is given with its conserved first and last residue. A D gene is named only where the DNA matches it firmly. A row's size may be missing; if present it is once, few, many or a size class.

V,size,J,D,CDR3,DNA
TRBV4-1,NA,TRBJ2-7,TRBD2,CASSPEGLSSYEQYF,TGCGCCAGCAGCCCCGAGGGACTAAGCTCCTACGAGCAGTACTTC
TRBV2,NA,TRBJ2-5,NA,CASTLGGETQYF,TGTGCCAGCACCCTAGGGGGGGAGACCCAGTACTTC
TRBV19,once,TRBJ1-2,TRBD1,CASSAWTGDQMGYTF,TGTGCCAGTAGTGCCTGGACAGGCGATCAGATGGGCTACACCTTC
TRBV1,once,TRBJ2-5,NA,CTSSQDGNSRPSQETQYF,TGCACCAGCAGCCAAGATGGCAACTCGAGGCCATCCCAAGAGACCCAGTACTTC
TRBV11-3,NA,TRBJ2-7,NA,CASSFLGNEQYF,TGTGCCAGCAGCTTCTTAGGGAACGAGCAGTACTTC
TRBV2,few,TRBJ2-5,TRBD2,CASKLGNEAGGETQYF,TGTGCCAGCAAGTTAGGAAATGAGGCGGGGGGAGAGACCCAGTACTTC
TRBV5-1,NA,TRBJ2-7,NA,CASSLDSEYEQYF,TGCGCCAGCAGCCTGGACAGCGAGTACGAGCAGTACTTC
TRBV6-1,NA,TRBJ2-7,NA,CASSGVVGGPESYEQYF,TGTGCCAGCAGTGGGGTTGTTGGGGGCCCCGAATCCTACGAGCAGTACTTC
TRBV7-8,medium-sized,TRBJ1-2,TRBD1,CASSGYLRQGRIGYTF,TGTGCCAGCAGCGGATACCTCCGACAGGGGCGCATAGGCTACACCTTC
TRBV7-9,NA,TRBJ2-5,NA,CASTRSTRAPETQYF,TGTGCCAGCACAAGATCGACCAGGGCCCCCGAGACCCAGTACTTC
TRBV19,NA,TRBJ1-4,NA,CASSMWTEGTNEKLFF,TGTGCCAGTAGTATGTGGACAGAGGGAACTAATGAAAAACTGTTTTTT
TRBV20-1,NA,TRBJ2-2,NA,CSARSQELFF,TGCAGTGCGCGGAGCCAGGAGCTGTTTTTT
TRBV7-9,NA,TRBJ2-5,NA,CASSSPTTRLQETQYF,TGTGCCAGCAGCTCTCCGACCACAAGGCTACAAGAGACCCAGTACTTC
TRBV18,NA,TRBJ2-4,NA,CASSPGVGREINIQYF,TGTGCCAGCTCACCTGGGGTGGGGCGAGAGATAAACATTCAGTACTTC
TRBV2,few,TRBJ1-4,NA,CASSVRGINEKLFF,TGTGCCAGCAGTGTCCGGGGGATTAATGAAAAACTGTTTTTT
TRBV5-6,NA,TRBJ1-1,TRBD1,CASSLRDRAEAFF,TGTGCCAGCAGCTTACGGGACAGAGCTGAAGCTTTCTTT
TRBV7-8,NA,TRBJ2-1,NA,CASSPHRDSEQFF,TGTGCCAGCAGCCCCCATCGTGACAGTGAGCAGTTCTTC
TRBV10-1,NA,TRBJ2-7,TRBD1,CASSDTGTAIYEQYF,TGCGCCAGCAGTGACACCGGGACAGCTATATACGAGCAGTACTTC
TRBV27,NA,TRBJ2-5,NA,CASSFRQGGETQYF,TGTGCCAGCAGTTTCCGGCAGGGGGGAGAGACCCAGTACTTC
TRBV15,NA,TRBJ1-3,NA,CATSRGDVSGNTIYF,TGTGCCACCAGCAGAGGAGACGTCTCTGGAAACACCATATATTTT
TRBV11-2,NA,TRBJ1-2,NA,CASSTSGRYGYTF,TGTGCCAGCAGCACATCGGGGCGGTATGGCTACACCTTC
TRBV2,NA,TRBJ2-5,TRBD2,CASSLTSGRETQYF,TGTGCCAGCAGTCTAACTAGCGGGAGAGAGACCCAGTACTTC
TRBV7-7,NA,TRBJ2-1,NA,CASSLTGWGDEQFF,TGTGCCAGCAGCTTAACGGGGTGGGGGGATGAGCAGTTCTTC
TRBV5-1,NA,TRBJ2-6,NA,CASSLLGSGANVLTF,TGCGCCAGCAGCTTACTGGGCTCTGGGGCCAACGTCCTGACTTTC
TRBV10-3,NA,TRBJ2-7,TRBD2,CAISDTRGTHLEQYF,TGTGCCATCAGTGATACGCGGGGGACCCATCTGGAGCAGTACTTC
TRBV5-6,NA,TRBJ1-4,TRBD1,CASSFKGAQKEKLFF,TGTGCCAGCAGCTTCAAGGGGGCTCAGAAGGAAAAACTGTTTTTT
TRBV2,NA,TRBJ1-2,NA,CASSEGPSWDGYTF,TGTGCCAGCAGTGAAGGTCCCTCTTGGGATGGCTACACCTTC
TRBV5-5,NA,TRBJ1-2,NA,CASSLFLLGAEGGYTF,TGTGCCAGCAGCTTGTTTCTGTTGGGGGCGGAAGGAGGCTACACCTTC
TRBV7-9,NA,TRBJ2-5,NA,CASTLGWRGSHQETQYF,TGTGCCAGCACTCTAGGGTGGAGGGGCAGTCACCAAGAGACCCAGTACTTC
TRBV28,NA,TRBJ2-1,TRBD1,CASSHPDRGVFKQFF,TGTGCCAGCAGTCACCCCGACAGGGGCGTTTTTAAGCAGTTCTTC
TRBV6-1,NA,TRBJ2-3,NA,CASGYTDTQYF,TGTGCCAGCGGATACACAGATACGCAGTATTTT
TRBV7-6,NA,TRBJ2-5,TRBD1,CASSGQAPGETQYF,TGTGCCAGCAGTGGACAGGCCCCGGGGGAGACCCAGTACTTC
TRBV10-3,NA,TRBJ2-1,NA,CAISESHGLLNEQFF,TGTGCCATCAGTGAGAGCCATGGACTCCTAAATGAGCAGTTCTTC
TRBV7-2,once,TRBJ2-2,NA,CASSLGQNTGELFF,TGTGCCAGCAGCTTAGGGCAGAACACCGGGGAGCTGTTTTTT
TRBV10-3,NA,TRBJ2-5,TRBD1,CAISPGQGAETQYF,TGTGCCATCAGCCCGGGACAGGGGGCGGAAACCCAGTACTTC
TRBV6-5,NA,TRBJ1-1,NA,CATGPMNTEAFF,TGTGCCACCGGACCGATGAACACTGAAGCTTTCTTT
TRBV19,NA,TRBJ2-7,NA,CASSIGQAGEQYF,TGTGCCAGTAGTATAGGGCAGGCTGGGGAGCAGTACTTC
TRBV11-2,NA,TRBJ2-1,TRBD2,CASSFWTSGDSYNEQFF,TGTGCCAGCAGCTTTTGGACTAGCGGGGACTCCTACAATGAGCAGTTCTTC
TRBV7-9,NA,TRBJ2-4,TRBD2,CASSSSSGSFSIQYF,TGTGCCAGCAGCTCCTCTAGCGGGAGTTTCTCCATTCAGTACTTC
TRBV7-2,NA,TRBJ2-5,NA,CASSPQPGGQETQYF,TGTGCCAGCAGCCCCCAGCCCGGGGGACAAGAGACCCAGTACTTC
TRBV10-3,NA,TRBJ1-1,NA,CAIKGNTEAFF,TGTGCCATCAAGGGGAACACTGAAGCTTTCTTT
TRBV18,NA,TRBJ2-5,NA,CASSPSGTNFRETQYF,TGTGCCAGCTCACCATCCGGGACCAACTTTAGAGAGACCCAGTACTTC
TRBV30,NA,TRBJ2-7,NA,CAWRTERVYEQYF,TGTGCCTGGAGGACGGAGCGAGTCTACGAGCAGTACTTC
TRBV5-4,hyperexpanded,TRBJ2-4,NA,CASSFKMIRDKADIGAQYF,TGTGCCAGCTCCTTTAAGATGATTCGGGACAAGGCCGACATAGGGGCTCAGTACTTC
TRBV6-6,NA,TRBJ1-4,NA,CASSPTGQKLFF,TGTGCCAGCAGTCCGACCGGCCAAAAACTGTTTTTT
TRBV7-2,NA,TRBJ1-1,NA,CASSQPGRTNTEAFF,TGCGCCAGCAGCCAACCCGGACGGACGAACACTGAAGCTTTCTTT
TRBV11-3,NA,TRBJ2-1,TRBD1,CASSLTLQPGQGASEQFF,TGTGCCAGCAGCCTCACCCTTCAACCGGGACAGGGGGCGAGTGAGCAGTTCTTC
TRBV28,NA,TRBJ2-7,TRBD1,CASSPPGQGRDEQYF,TGTGCCAGCAGCCCTCCGGGACAGGGGAGGGACGAGCAGTACTTC
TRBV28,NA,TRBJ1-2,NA,CATRTTPYGYTF,TGTGCCACAAGGACAACGCCCTATGGCTACACCTTC
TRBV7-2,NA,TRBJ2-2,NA,CASSLGASNTGELFF,TGTGCCAGCAGCTTGGGTGCTTCGAACACCGGGGAGCTGTTTTTT
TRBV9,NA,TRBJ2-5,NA,CASSVGVEETQYF,TGTGCCAGCAGCGTGGGGGTAGAAGAGACCCAGTACTTC